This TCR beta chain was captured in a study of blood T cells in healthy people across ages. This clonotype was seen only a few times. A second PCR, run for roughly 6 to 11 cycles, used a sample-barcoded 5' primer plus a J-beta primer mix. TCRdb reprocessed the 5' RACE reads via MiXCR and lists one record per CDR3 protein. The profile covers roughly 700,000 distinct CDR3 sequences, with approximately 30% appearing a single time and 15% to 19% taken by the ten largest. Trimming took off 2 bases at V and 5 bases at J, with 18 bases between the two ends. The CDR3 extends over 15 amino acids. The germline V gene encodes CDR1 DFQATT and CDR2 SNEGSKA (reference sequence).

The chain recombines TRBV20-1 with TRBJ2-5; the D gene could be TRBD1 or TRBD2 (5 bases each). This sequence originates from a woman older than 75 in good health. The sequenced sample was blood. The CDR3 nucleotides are TGCAGTGCTAGAACCGGGACCGAAGGTCGGGAGACCCAGTACTTC. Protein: CSARTGTEGRETQYF.